Below are 30 T cell receptor beta chains sequenced from a single sample in a study of shared clonotypes between healthy human individuals. Using immunoSEQ multiplex PCR, the repertoire was profiled, and TCRdb retains in-frame clones only, with some absent. This repertoire shows about 380,000 clones, around 96% found once; its top ten account for around 0.3%. Material for sequencing was memory CD8+ T cells sorted from blood. Subset specified: CD45RO+ cells pooled with CCR7-negative TemRA cells. The receptors were sampled from a man aged 30-40 years in good health.

The chain uses TRBV28 and TRBJ2-7, with TRBD2 matching 11 bases. CDR1 is MDHEN and CDR2 is SYDVKM in the germline V gene. This CDR3 spans 19 amino acids. With V trimmed by 7 bases and J by 2 bases, 19 bases remained unmatched. The DNA of the CDR3 is TGTGCCAGCACCGACAGTCTCCTAGCGGGAGGCTCTGCGCCCTACGAGCAGTACTTC. Protein product: CASTDSLLAGGSAPYEQYF. Using reference TRBV28 and TRBJ2-7 for the parts outside the CDR3, the full variable domain is DVKVTQSSRYLVKRTGEKVFLECVQDMDHENMFWYRQDPGLGLRLIYFSYDVKMKEKGDIPEGYSVSREKKERFSLILESASTNQTSMYLCASTDSLLAGGSAPYEQYFGPGTRLTVT.

This chain links TRBV7-9 with TRBJ2-3; D is perhaps TRBD2 (5 bases). Germline values: CDR1 SEHNR, CDR2 FQNEAQ (reference sequence). V was shortened by 5 bases and J by 5 bases, with 11 bases between the two germline ends. There are 13 residues in the CDR3. CDR3 sequence reads: CASSLIRGDTQYF. For the CDR3, the DNA is TGTGCCAGCAGCCTCATCCGGGGAGATACGCAGTATTTT.

This CDR3 is CASSNGIAGVDETQYF. The CDR3 DNA follows: TGTGCCAGCAGCAATGGAATAGCGGGAGTAGACGAGACCCAGTACTTC. V gene TRBV5-6 combines with J gene TRBJ2-5; the match to TRBD2 covers 9 bases. This CDR3 is built from 16 residues. Looked up from germline, CDR1 is SGHDT and CDR2 is YYEEEE. V lost 4 bases and J lost 5; bases outside the gene matches: 12.

A single count supports this clone. The V and J genes are TRBV25-1 and TRBJ2-1, with 13 bases matching TRBD2. V shed 5 bases and J 7 bases; nucleotides not matched to a gene: 5. This CDR3 has 15 amino acids. Germline loops: CDR1 MGHDK, CDR2 SYGVNS. CDR3 amino acids: CASSTLAGGPNEQFF. The DNA for the CDR3 is TGTGCCAGCAGTACACTAGCGGGAGGGCCGAATGAGCAGTTCTTC.

Only one count was recorded for this clone. The same CDR3 is also encoded by other DNA sequences in this sample. The chain employs TRBV10-3 and TRBJ2-5; no definite D call. CDR1 and CDR2 (germline): ENHRY, SYGVKD. This CDR3 region has 11 residues. V shed 8 bases and J shed 1 base, with 5 bases lying between them. The CDR3 bases are TGTGCCATCGGAAGCCAAGAGACCCAGTACTTC. It specifies CAIGSQETQYF.

The rearrangement joins TRBV19 to TRBJ2-7; TRBD1 might be the D (6 bases). From germline, CDR1 is LNHDA and CDR2 SQIVND (reference sequence). Trimming stripped 5 bases from V and 3 bases from J, with 17 bases between. The CDR3 runs 15 residues. The CDR3: CASSSHGDRNYEQYF. CDR3 nucleotide sequence: TGTGCCAGTAGTTCCCACGGAGACAGGAACTACGAGCAGTACTTC.

This chain joins TRBV19 and TRBJ2-1, with a tentative D call TRBD1 (5 bases). The germline V gene encodes CDR1 LNHDA and CDR2 SQIVND (reference sequence). The CDR3 consists of 16 residues. Between the trimmed V and J ends, which lost 3 bases and 1 base, there was a span of 13 bases. CDR3 in DNA: TGTGCCAGTAGTATCTCAGGGCTAGGGTCCTACAATGAGCAGTTCTTC. This codes for CASSISGLGSYNEQFF.

The chain combines TRBV28 with TRBJ2-7; 9 nucleotides align to TRBD2. The CDR3 has 16 residues. Germline V gene data show CDR1 as MDHEN and CDR2 as SYDVKM. V lost 3 bases and J lost 2; bases outside the gene matches: 8. The CDR3 protein is CASSFFRRLAAYEQYF. CDR3 nucleotide sequence: TGTGCCAGCAGTTTCTTCAGGAGACTAGCGGCCTACGAGCAGTACTTC.

The rearrangement links TRBV6-6 to TRBJ1-1, with a weak D call TRBD1 (5 bases). The V end lost 6 bases, the J end lost 2 bases, and 16 bases lay between the germline ends. The CDR3 spans 15 residues. Germline loops: CDR1 MNHNY, CDR2 SVGAGI (reference sequence). CDR3 DNA sequence: TGTGCCAGCAGGAGACCGGGACGCTTAAACACTGAAGCTTTCTTT. This sequence encodes CASRRPGRLNTEAFF.

The CDR3 DNA sequence: TGTGCCAGCAGCCAAGCCAGGACCGGGGAGCTGTTTTTT. Its translation: CASSQARTGELFF. The chain recombines TRBV4-2 with TRBJ2-2; D gene ambiguous. The CDR3 loop spans 13 amino acids. Germline CDR1 reads LGHNA; CDR2 reads YNFKEQ. The V end lost 1 base, the J end lost 5 bases, and 5 bases lay between the germline ends.

This rearrangement joins TRBV15 to TRBJ2-1, with 11 bases lining up with TRBD2. J was trimmed by 5 bases and V by 5 bases; bases with no gene match: 5. The germline V gene encodes CDR1 LNHNV and CDR2 YYDKDF (reference sequence). This CDR3 spans 15 amino acids. CDR3 amino acids: CATSGRLAGNNEQFF. CDR3 DNA sequence: TGTGCCACCAGCGGCCGACTAGCGGGGAACAATGAGCAGTTCTTC.

J is TRBJ2-7 and V is TRBV7-9, with D perhaps TRBD1 (6 bases). Germline values: CDR1 SEHNR, CDR2 FQNEAQ (reference sequence). The CDR3 has 14 amino acids. V dropped 1 base and J dropped 2 bases, with 9 bases sitting between them. The CDR3 nucleotides are TGTGCCAGCAGCTTAGATACAGGGACCTACGAGCAGTACTTC. It specifies CASSLDTGTYEQYF.

The chain recombines TRBV4-1 with TRBJ1-5; no clear D. There are 15 residues in the CDR3. V dropped 0 bases and J dropped 1 base, with 7 bases sitting between them. Germline V gene sequence: CDR1 MGHRA, CDR2 YSYEKL. Here the CDR3 reads CASSQDSGSNQPQHF. CDR3 sequence (DNA): TGCGCCAGCAGCCAAGATTCGGGCAGCAATCAGCCCCAGCATTTT.

The chain combines TRBV30 with TRBJ2-6, with D possibly being TRBD1 (7 bases). Looked up from germline, CDR1 is GTSNPN and CDR2 is SVGIG (reference sequence). Between the trimmed V and J ends, which lost 4 bases and 2 bases, there was a span of 9 bases. The CDR3 spans 14 residues. The CDR3 is CAWTRGAGANVLTF. The CDR3, as DNA: TGTGCCTGGACCAGGGGGGCTGGGGCCAACGTCCTGACTTTC. The full variable domain, rest sourced from reference TRBV30 and TRBJ2-6, is SQTIHQWPATLVQPVGSPLSLECTVEGTSNPNLYWYRQAAGRGLQLLFYSVGIGQISSEVPQNLSASRPQDRQFILSSKKLLLSDSGFYLCAWTRGAGANVLTFGAGSRLTVL.

The V call is TRBV30, the J call TRBJ1-3, with a weak D call TRBD1 (6 bases). The germline CDR1 and CDR2 sequences are GTSNPN and SVGIG (reference sequence). The CDR3 is 15 amino acids. The V gene lost 2 bases and the J gene lost 1 base, with 12 bases spanning the gap. The DNA of the CDR3 is TGTGCCTGGAGTAGGACAGTTCATTCTGGAAACACCATATATTTT. Translating it yields CAWSRTVHSGNTIYF.

The chain combines TRBV27 with TRBJ2-2; D possibly corresponds to TRBD1 (6 bases). Germline assignment: CDR1 MNHEY and CDR2 SMNVEV (reference sequence). With 10 bases removed from V and 3 bases from J, the gap between germline ends came to 15 bases. CDR3 length equals 14 residues. The CDR3 nucleotides read TGTGCCACCAAAACAGGGTTGGACACCGGGGAGCTGTTTTTT. Translated: CATKTGLDTGELFF.

The rearrangement links TRBV30 to TRBJ1-5; D perhaps matches TRBD1 (5 bases). V lost 1 base to trimming and J lost 1 base, with 11 bases between them. The CDR3 is 15 amino acids. Per the germline V gene, CDR1 is GTSNPN and CDR2 is SVGIG (reference sequence). CDR3 nucleotides: TGTGCCTGGAGTGGCGACAGTAGGAGCAATCAGCCCCAGCATTTT. As protein: CAWSGDSRSNQPQHF.

V usage is TRBV4-1 and J usage is TRBJ2-1; D is unresolved. In germline, CDR1 is MGHRA, CDR2 YSYEKL. This CDR3 region has 18 residues. Trimming removed 0 bases at V and 0 bases at J, with 15 bases between. The CDR3 spells CASSQDYWSTSSYNEQFF. In DNA form, the CDR3 reads TGCGCCAGCAGCCAAGATTATTGGTCTACGAGCTCCTACAATGAGCAGTTCTTC.

V and J are TRBV28 and TRBJ2-7, with 7 bases fitting TRBD2. The trim removed 2 bases at V and 1 base at J, leaving 5 bases unmatched. Germline CDR1 reads MDHEN; CDR2 reads SYDVKM. This CDR3 has 15 amino acids. The CDR3 nucleotides are TGTGCCAGCAGTTTAATCGCGGGAGTGTCCTACGAGCAGTACTTC. Amino acid sequence: CASSLIAGVSYEQYF.

This chain links TRBV7-3 with TRBJ2-5; D is undetermined. In germline, CDR1 is SGHTA, CDR2 FQGTGA. The CDR3 has 13 amino acids. V was clipped by 3 bases and J by 1 base, with 6 bases between them. This chain's CDR3 is CASSFGSQETQYF. The CDR3 coding sequence is TGTGCCAGCAGCTTCGGTTCCCAAGAGACCCAGTACTTC.

The CDR3 loop reads CAISGGRDGGYTF. In DNA, the CDR3 is TGTGCCATCAGTGGGGGTAGGGACGGTGGCTACACCTTC. V usage is TRBV10-3 and J usage is TRBJ1-2, with a weak D call TRBD1 (5 bases). There are 13 residues in the CDR3. V was pared by 4 bases and J by 7 bases, with 13 bases between. The germline V gene encodes CDR1 ENHRY and CDR2 SYGVKD.

The gene calls are TRBV19 and TRBJ1-4, with D uncertain. Germline V gene lookup returns CDR1 LNHDA and CDR2 SQIVND (reference sequence). V was pared by 4 bases and J by 7 bases, with 10 bases between. The CDR3 is made up of 13 amino acids. The CDR3 DNA is TGTGCCAGTAGTACTGGCGGGAGTGAAAAACTGTTTTTT. Its protein is CASSTGGSEKLFF. Using reference TRBV19 and TRBJ1-4 for the parts outside the CDR3, the full variable domain is DGGITQSPKYLFRKEGQNVTLSCEQNLNHDAMYWYRQDPGQGLRLIYYSQIVNDFQKGDIAEGYSVSREKKESFPLTVTSAQKNPTAFYLCASSTGGSEKLFFGSGTQLSVL.

The chain uses TRBV28 and TRBJ1-1, with 8 bases matching TRBD1. V shed 5 bases and J 1 base; nucleotides not matched to a gene: 6. Germline CDR1 MDHEN, CDR2 SYDVKM. The CDR3 runs 15 residues. CDR3 sequence: CASSPNGQGNTEAFF. The CDR3 DNA reads TGTGCCAGCAGTCCGAACGGACAGGGGAACACTGAAGCTTTCTTT.

The chain combines TRBV28 with TRBJ1-4; 8 bases agree with TRBD1. This CDR3 has 14 residues. CDR1 MDHEN and CDR2 SYDVKM come from the germline V gene. V trimming: 2 bases; J trimming: 5 bases; junction bases outside the gene matches: 1. The CDR3 spells CASSLQGANEKLFF. CDR3 nucleotide sequence: TGTGCCAGCAGTTTACAGGGGGCAAATGAAAAACTGTTTTTT.

V is TRBV2 and J is TRBJ2-3, with D perhaps TRBD2 (5 bases). The V gene lost 8 bases and the J gene lost 0 bases, with 15 bases spanning the gap. Per the germline V gene, CDR1 is SNHLY and CDR2 is FYNNEI. This CDR3 comprises 15 residues. The CDR3 loop is CASSWEGLSTDTQYF. The CDR3 DNA reads as TGTGCCAGCTCTTGGGAAGGACTCAGCACAGATACGCAGTATTTT.

The chain joins TRBV6-6 to TRBJ1-1; D remains ambiguous. V was pared by 6 bases and J by 5 bases, with 10 bases between. This CDR3 spans 12 amino acids. In germline, CDR1 is MNHNY, CDR2 SVGAGI (reference sequence). The CDR3 spells CASSLPRTEAFF. Written as DNA, the CDR3 is TGTGCCAGCAGCTTACCCCGGACTGAAGCTTTCTTT.

This clone has just one count. The rearrangement joins TRBV4-2 to TRBJ2-5, with 15 bases that match TRBD2. The V gene end was trimmed by 4 bases and the J gene end by 3 bases; junction bases not matched to a gene: 0. Per the germline V gene, CDR1 is LGHNA and CDR2 is YNFKEQ. The CDR3 loop spans 15 amino acids. The CDR3 nucleotides read TGTGCCAGCAGCCGGACTAGCGGGAGGGAAGAGACCCAGTACTTC. It specifies CASSRTSGREETQYF.

The rearrangement uses TRBV29-1 and TRBJ2-5, with 8 nucleotides matching TRBD1. The CDR3 runs to 16 residues. Trimming at V came to 4 bases and at J to 5 bases, leaving 15 bases not matched to a gene. From germline, CDR1 is SQVTM and CDR2 ANQGSEA. The CDR3 region is CSVVPTHRGEMETQYF. The CDR3 nucleotides are TGCAGCGTTGTCCCAACGCACAGGGGGGAGATGGAGACCCAGTACTTC.

As regards this clone: The sample contains more than one DNA sequence encoding this CDR3. The chain recombines TRBV27 with TRBJ2-6; D gene uncertain. This CDR3 is built from 14 residues. The V gene's germline CDR1 is MNHEY and CDR2 SMNVEV (reference sequence). V was clipped by 0 bases and J by 0 bases, with 0 bases between them. The CDR3 coding sequence is TGTGCCAGCAGTTTATCCTCTGGGGCCAACGTCCTGACTTTC. It is translated as CASSLSSGANVLTF.

In DNA form, the CDR3 reads TGTGCCAGCTCACCAGGCGCTTACTCCTCCTACGAGCAGTACTTC. Encoded protein: CASSPGAYSSYEQYF. The chain links TRBV18 to TRBJ2-7, with D uncertain. The length of the CDR3 is 15 residues. Trimming removed 2 bases from V and 0 bases from J, with 11 bases in between. Germline V CDR1 and CDR2: KGHSH, LQKENI.